The entry below describes one T cell receptor (beta chain). The germline V gene encodes CDR1 KGHSH and CDR2 LQKENI. With 7 bases clipped from V and 6 bases from J, the junction kept 12 bases outside the gene matches. This CDR3 contains 15 residues. The entry originates in a study of blood T cell repertoires in COVID-19. Study-level background: There were acute and convalescent COVID-19 samples, and they came from the United States, Italy and Spain. PBMCs, B-cell-depleted T cells, or T cells were the source of the cDNA or gDNA that made up the material.

Per the original methods: It was from reference gene primer amplification that nucleated cell counts were estimated. The method was immunoSEQ multiplex PCR; TCRdb's version includes in-frame clones alone and lacks a portion of them. V and J calls plus clone size are reproduced from that table; the DNA served to infer D and trimming. The table records about 190,000 clones, roughly four fifths of them present only once. The receptor's source is a woman aged 70-85 years with active or convalescent COVID-19. Material: peripheral blood. The chain uses TRBV18 and TRBJ2-1; 7 bases map to TRBD1. The CDR3: CASLPGTERGNEQFF. The CDR3 DNA is TGTGCCAGCTTACCCGGGACAGAAAGGGGCAATGAGCAGTTCTTC.